The T cell receptor (beta chain) under discussion was sequenced for a study of T cell repertoires in cytomegalovirus infection. Study-wide findings and caveats: In two of eight donors, the top clonotype was HLA-C-restricted CMV-specific.

TCRdb re-analysed the reads in MiXCR, keeping a single row per CDR3 protein. The sample shows some 600,000 distinct CDR3 sequences, 24% of them seen only once. Concerning this clonotype itself: Its antigen is still unknown.

Germline CDR1 reads SGHDN; CDR2 reads FVKESK. Trimming took off 3 bases at V and 5 bases at J, with 13 bases between the two ends. The CDR3 runs to 15 residues. The specimen sequenced was CD8+ T cells from PBMCs. This clonotype was obtained from a human donor in good health (CMV status not recorded). Some clones in this sample may be carry-over from other donors' samples. The chain has TRBV14 and TRBJ2-2; TRBD2 is a possible D gene (5 bases). The CDR3 bases are TGTGCCAGCAGCCATTACACCGGGGAGACCGGGGAGCTGTTTTTT. Its protein is CASSHYTGETGELFF. Supplemented by reference TRBV14 and TRBJ2-2, the full variable domain reads EAGVTQFPSHSVIEKGQTVTLRCDPISGHDNLYWYRRVMGKEIKFLLHFVKESKQDESGMPNNRFLAERTGGTYSTLKVQPAELEDSGVYFCASSHYTGETGELFFGEGSRLTVL.